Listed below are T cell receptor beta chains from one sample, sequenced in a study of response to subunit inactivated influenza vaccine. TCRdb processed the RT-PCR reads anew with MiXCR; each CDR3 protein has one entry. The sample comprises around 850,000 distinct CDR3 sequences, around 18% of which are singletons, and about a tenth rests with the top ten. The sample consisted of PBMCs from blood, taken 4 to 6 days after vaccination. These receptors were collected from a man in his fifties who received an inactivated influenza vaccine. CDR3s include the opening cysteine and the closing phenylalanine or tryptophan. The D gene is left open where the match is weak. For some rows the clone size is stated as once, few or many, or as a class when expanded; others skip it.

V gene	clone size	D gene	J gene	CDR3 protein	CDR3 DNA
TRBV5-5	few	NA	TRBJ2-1	CASSLFQVNNEQFF	TGTGCCAGCAGCTTGTTTCAGGTGAACAATGAGCAGTTCTTC
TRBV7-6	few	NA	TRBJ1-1	CASSLAPGIGNTEAFF	TGTGCCAGCAGCTTAGCGCCGGGAATCGGGAACACTGAAGCTTTCTTT
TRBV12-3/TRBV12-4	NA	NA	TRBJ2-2	CASSSRGTENTGELFF	TGTGCCAGCAGTTCAAGAGGGACCGAAAACACCGGGGAGCTGTTTTTT
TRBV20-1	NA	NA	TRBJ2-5	CSARDGLAPETQYF	TGCAGTGCTAGAGATGGCCTAGCGCCAGAGACCCAGTACTTC
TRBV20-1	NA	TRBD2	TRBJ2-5	CSASPAGGQETQYF	TGCAGTGCTAGCCCAGCGGGAGGACAAGAGACCCAGTACTTC
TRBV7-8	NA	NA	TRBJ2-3	CASSPRLGSSTDTQYF	TGTGCCAGCAGCCCCCGACTTGGGTCTAGCACAGATACGCAGTATTTT
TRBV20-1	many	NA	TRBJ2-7	CSASGSSYEQYF	TGCAGTGCTAGCGGGAGCTCCTACGAGCAGTACTTC
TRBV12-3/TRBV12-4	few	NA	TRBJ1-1	CASRQGTNTEAFF	TGTGCCAGCAGACAGGGAACGAACACTGAAGCTTTCTTT
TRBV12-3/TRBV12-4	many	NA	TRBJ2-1	CASSGTLSYNEQFF	TGTGCCAGCTCCGGGACTCTCTCCTACAATGAGCAGTTCTTC
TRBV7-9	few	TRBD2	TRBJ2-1	CASSTGTSGSDEQFF	TGTGCCAGCAGCACCGGGACTAGCGGGTCCGATGAGCAGTTCTTC
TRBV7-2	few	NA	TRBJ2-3	CASSRRARTDTQYF	TGTGCCAGCAGCCGGCGGGCCCGTACAGATACGCAGTATTTT
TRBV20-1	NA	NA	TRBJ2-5	CSATGSGAGETQYF	TGCAGTGCAACCGGCTCGGGGGCTGGTGAGACCCAGTACTTC
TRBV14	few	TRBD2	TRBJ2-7	CASGLVSYEQYF	TGTGCCAGCGGACTAGTATCCTACGAGCAGTACTTC
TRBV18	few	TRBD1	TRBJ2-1	CASSWDRGPYNEQFF	TGTGCCAGCTCATGGGACAGGGGCCCCTACAATGAGCAGTTCTTC
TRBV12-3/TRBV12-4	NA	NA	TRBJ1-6	CASSFGRQGTSPLHF	TGTGCCAGCAGTTTTGGCCGTCAGGGAACTTCACCCCTCCACTTT
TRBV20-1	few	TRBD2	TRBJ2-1	CSARRTSGNEQFF	TGCAGTGCTCGAAGGACTAGCGGCAATGAGCAGTTCTTC
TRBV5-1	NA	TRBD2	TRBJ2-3	CASSFVSSGGGTDTQYF	TGCGCCAGCAGCTTCGTCTCTAGCGGGGGGGGCACAGATACGCAGTATTTT
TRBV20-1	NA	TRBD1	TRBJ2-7	CSARPIQGDHEQYF	TGCAGTGCCAGACCGATACAGGGGGACCACGAGCAGTACTTC
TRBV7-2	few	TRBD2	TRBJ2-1	CASSRVAGSSYNEQFF	TGTGCCAGCAGCCGCGTAGCGGGAAGCTCCTACAATGAGCAGTTCTTC
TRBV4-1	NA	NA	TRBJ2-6	CASSQEVSALSGANVLTF	TGCGCCAGCAGCCAAGAGGTGTCAGCCCTATCTGGGGCCAACGTCCTGACTTTC
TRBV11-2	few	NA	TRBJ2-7	CASSLYGGEQYF	TGTGCCAGCAGCTTATATGGGGGCGAGCAGTACTTC
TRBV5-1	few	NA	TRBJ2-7	CASSLVGHSYEQYF	TGCGCCAGCAGCTTGGTGGGACACTCCTACGAGCAGTACTTC
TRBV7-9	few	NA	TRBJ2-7	CASSLLAGDGGAYEQYF	TGTGCCAGCAGCTTGCTGGCTGGGGACGGTGGGGCCTACGAGCAGTACTTC
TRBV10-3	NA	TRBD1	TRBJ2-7	CALRQGESYEQYF	TGTGCCCTAAGACAGGGTGAGAGCTACGAGCAGTACTTC
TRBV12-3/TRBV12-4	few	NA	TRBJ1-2	CASSQIGGEVYGYTF	TGTGCCAGCAGTCAGATAGGGGGGGAGGTCTATGGCTACACCTTC
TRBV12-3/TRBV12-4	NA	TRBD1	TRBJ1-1	CASSQGQGLFTEAFF	TGTGCCAGCAGTCAGGGACAGGGGCTTTTCACTGAAGCTTTCTTT
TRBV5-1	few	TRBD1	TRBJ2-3	CASSRDSVFASTDTQYF	TGCGCCAGCAGTCGGGACAGCGTTTTTGCTAGCACAGATACGCAGTATTTT
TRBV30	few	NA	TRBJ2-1	CAWRRGSVTYNEQFF	TGTGCCTGGAGGAGGGGCTCGGTGACATACAATGAGCAGTTCTTC
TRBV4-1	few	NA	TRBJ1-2	CASSQDLTTGGYTF	TGCGCCAGCAGCCAAGATCTGACCACGGGAGGCTACACCTTC
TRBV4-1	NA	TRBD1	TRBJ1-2	CASSPTGGVLGYTF	TGCGCCAGCAGCCCGACAGGGGGGGTATTAGGCTACACCTTC
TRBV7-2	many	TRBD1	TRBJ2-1	CASSRRTGGGDEQFF	TGTGCCAGCAGCAGAAGGACAGGGGGCGGCGATGAGCAGTTCTTC
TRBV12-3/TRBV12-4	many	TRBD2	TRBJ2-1	CASSRLAGGNEQFF	TGTGCCAGCAGCCGACTAGCGGGAGGGAATGAGCAGTTCTTC
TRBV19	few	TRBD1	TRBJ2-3	CASSLDRGRDTQYF	TGTGCCAGTAGCCTGGACAGGGGAAGAGATACGCAGTATTTT
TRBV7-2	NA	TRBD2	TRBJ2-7	CASSFWRESYEQYF	TGTGCCAGCAGCTTTTGGCGGGAGTCCTACGAGCAGTACTTC
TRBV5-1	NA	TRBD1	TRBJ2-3	CASSSSGQGAPSDTQYF	TGCGCCAGCAGCTCCAGTGGGCAGGGGGCGCCTTCAGATACGCAGTATTTT
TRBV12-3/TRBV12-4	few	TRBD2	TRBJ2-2	CASSLGRTSGSPWNTGELFF	TGTGCCAGCAGTTTAGGGAGGACTAGCGGTTCCCCATGGAACACCGGGGAGCTGTTTTTT
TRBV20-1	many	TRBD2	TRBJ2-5	CSASGTSGSQETQYF	TGCAGTGCTTCCGGGACTAGCGGGTCCCAAGAGACCCAGTACTTC
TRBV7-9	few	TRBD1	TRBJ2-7	CASTLTGGLREQYF	TGTGCCAGCACCCTCACAGGGGGCCTCAGGGAGCAGTACTTC
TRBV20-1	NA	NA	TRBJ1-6	CSVVRDTNSPLHF	TGCAGTGTCGTCCGGGACACAAATTCACCCCTCCACTTT
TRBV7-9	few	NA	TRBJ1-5	CASSPSGGSSQPQHF	TGTGCCAGCAGCCCCTCTGGGGGTTCGAGTCAGCCCCAGCATTTT
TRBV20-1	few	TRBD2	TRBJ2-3	CSANTAGAGDTQYF	TGCAGTGCAAACACGGCGGGAGCTGGAGATACGCAGTATTTT
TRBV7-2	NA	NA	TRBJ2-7	CASSLTGATYEQYF	TGTGCCAGCAGCTTAACGGGTGCAACCTACGAGCAGTACTTC
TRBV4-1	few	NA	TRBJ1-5	CASSQGDVGNQPQHF	TGCGCCAGCAGCCAAGGGGACGTAGGCAATCAGCCCCAGCATTTT
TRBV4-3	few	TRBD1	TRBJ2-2	CASSQVGQGFSGELFF	TGCGCCAGCAGCCAAGTTGGACAGGGTTTTTCCGGGGAGCTGTTTTTT
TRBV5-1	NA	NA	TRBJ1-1	CASTHGGAGIKGIEAFF	TGCGCCAGCACCCATGGGGGGGCTGGAATTAAGGGGATTGAAGCTTTCTTT
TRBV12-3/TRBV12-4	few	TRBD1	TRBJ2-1	CACLSRTGVRDEQFF	TGTGCCTGCCTGTCGCGGACAGGGGTCAGGGATGAGCAGTTCTTC
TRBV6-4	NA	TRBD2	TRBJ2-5	CASSRTSGVYEETQYF	TGTGCCAGCAGCCGGACTAGCGGGGTATATGAAGAGACCCAGTACTTC
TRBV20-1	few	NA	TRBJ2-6	CSASPGAGANVLTF	TGCAGTGCTAGTCCGGGGGCTGGGGCCAACGTCCTGACTTTC
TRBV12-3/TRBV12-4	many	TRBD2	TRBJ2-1	CASWGGSYNEQFF	TGTGCCAGCTGGGGGGGGTCCTACAATGAGCAGTTCTTC
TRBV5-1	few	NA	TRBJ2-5	CASSSGGGTQETQYF	TGCGCCAGCAGCTCGGGCGGGGGCACTCAAGAGACCCAGTACTTC
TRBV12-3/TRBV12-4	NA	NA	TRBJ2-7	CASSPPRLAHEQYF	TGTGCCAGCAGTCCCCCTCGACTGGCTCACGAGCAGTACTTC
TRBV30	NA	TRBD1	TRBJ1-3	CAWSADRGIRNTIYF	TGTGCCTGGAGTGCGGACAGGGGGATTAGGAACACCATATATTTT
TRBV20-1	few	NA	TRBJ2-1	CSAGNPMYDEQFF	TGCAGTGCCGGGAATCCAATGTACGATGAGCAGTTCTTC
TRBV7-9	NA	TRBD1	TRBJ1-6	CATSGQGVSNSPLHF	TGTGCGACGTCCGGACAGGGGGTTTCAAATTCACCCCTCCACTTT
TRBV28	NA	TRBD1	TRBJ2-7	CASSKPGQGALMADYEQYF	TGTGCCAGCAGTAAACCGGGACAGGGGGCCCTCATGGCGGACTACGAGCAGTACTTC
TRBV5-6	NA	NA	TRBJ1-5	CASSLLDQPQHF	TGTGCCAGCAGCCTCCTGGACCAGCCCCAGCATTTT
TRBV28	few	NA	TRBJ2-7	CASSSHRDYEQYF	TGTGCCAGCAGTTCCCACCGGGACTACGAGCAGTACTTC
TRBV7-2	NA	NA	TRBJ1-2	CASSQGGQPLDGYTF	TGTGCCAGCAGCCAAGGAGGACAGCCTTTAGATGGCTACACCTTC
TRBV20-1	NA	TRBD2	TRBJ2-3	CSARDQRDVTDTQYF	TGCAGTGCTAGAGACCAGCGGGACGTTACAGATACGCAGTATTTT
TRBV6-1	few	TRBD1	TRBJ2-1	CASRATKGQGNYNEQFF	TGTGCCAGCAGGGCCACGAAGGGACAGGGGAACTACAATGAGCAGTTCTTC